This T cell receptor (beta chain) was recorded in a study of CD8 T cells in Susac syndrome. With 4 bases clipped from V and 3 bases from J, the junction kept 13 bases outside the gene matches. Looked up from germline, CDR1 is SGHRS and CDR2 is YFSETQ. The CDR3 sequence is 17 residues long. When the RNA was reverse transcribed, random hexamers were used with an input of 0.5 to 1 ug. TCRdb recomputed calls from the immunoSEQ multiplex PCR reads with MiXCR, one row per CDR3 protein. The top ten clones hold under 0.095% of a sample with 170,000 or so distinct CDR3 sequences, 93% of them seen once. The V and J genes are TRBV5-1 and TRBJ2-7, with 10 bases identical to TRBD2. The sequence came from a human donor with multiple sclerosis. What was sequenced was CD4+ T cells from PBMCs. CDR3 sequence (DNA): TGCGCCAGCAGCCAAACAAAACTAGCGGGGCCCTTCTACGAGCAGTACTTC. It yields the protein CASSQTKLAGPFYEQYF.